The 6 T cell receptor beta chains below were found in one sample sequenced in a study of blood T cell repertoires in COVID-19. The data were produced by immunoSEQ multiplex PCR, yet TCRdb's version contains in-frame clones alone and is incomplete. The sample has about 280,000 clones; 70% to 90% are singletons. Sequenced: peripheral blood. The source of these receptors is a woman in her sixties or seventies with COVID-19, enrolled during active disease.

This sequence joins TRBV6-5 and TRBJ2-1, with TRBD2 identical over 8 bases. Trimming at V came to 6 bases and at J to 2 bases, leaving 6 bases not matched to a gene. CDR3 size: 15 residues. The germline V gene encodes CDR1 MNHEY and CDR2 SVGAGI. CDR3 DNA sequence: TGTGCCAGCAGGACTGGGACTAGAGCCTACAATGAGCAGTTCTTC. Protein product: CASRTGTRAYNEQFF.

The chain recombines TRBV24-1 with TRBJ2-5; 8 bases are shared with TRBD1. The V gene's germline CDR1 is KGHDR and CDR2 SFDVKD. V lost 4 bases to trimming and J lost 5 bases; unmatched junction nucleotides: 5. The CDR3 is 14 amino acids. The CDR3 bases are TGTGCCACCAGTGACAGGGGGCGCGGGGAGACCCAGTACTTC. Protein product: CATSDRGRGETQYF.

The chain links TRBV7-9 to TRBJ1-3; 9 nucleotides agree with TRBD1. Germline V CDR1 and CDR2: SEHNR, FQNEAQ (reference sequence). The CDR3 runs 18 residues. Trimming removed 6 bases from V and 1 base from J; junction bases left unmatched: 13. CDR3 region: CASSSTGTGSRSGNTIYF. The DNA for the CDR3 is TGTGCCAGCAGTTCGACGGGGACAGGGAGCAGATCTGGAAACACCATATATTTT.

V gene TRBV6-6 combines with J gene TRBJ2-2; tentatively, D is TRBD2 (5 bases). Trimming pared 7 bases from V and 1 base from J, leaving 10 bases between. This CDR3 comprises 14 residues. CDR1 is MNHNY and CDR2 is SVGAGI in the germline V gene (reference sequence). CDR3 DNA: TGTGCCAGCACCCCCGGAGGGAACACCGGGGAGCTGTTTTTT. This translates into CASTPGGNTGELFF.

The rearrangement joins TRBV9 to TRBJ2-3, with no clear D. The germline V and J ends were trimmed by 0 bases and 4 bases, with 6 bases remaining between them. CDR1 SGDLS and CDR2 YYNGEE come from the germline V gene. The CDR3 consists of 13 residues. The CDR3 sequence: CASSVGGPDTQYF. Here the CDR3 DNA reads TGTGCCAGCAGCGTAGGAGGTCCAGATACGCAGTATTTT.

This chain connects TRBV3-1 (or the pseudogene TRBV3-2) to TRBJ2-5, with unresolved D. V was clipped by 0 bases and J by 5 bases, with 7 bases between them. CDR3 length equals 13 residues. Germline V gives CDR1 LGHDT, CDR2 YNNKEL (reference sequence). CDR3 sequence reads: CASSQDKRETQYF. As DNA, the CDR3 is TGTGCCAGCAGCCAAGACAAGAGGGAGACCCAGTACTTC.